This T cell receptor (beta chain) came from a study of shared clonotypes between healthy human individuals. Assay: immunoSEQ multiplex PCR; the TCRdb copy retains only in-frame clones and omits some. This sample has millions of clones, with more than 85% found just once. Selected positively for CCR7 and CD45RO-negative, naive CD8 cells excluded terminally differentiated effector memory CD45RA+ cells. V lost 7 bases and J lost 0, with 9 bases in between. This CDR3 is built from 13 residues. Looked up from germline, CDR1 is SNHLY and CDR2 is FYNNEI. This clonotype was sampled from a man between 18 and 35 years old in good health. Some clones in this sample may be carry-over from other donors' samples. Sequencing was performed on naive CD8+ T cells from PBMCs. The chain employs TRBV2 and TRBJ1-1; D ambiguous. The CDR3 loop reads CASTPSMNTEAFF. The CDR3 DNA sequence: TGTGCCAGCACACCGAGTATGAACACTGAAGCTTTCTTT.